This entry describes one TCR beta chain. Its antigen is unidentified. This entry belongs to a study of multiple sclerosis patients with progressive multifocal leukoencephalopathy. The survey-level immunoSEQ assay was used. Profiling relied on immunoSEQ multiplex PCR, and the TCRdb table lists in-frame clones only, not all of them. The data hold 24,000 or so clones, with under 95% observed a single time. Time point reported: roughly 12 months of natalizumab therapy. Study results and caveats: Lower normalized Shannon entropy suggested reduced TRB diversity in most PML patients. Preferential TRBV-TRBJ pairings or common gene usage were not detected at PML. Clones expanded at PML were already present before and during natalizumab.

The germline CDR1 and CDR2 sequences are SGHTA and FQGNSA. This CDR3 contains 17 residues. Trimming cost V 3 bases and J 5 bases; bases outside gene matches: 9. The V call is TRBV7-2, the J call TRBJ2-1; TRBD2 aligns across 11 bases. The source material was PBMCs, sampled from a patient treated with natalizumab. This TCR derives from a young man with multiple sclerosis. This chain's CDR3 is CASSFPFLAGGNNEQFF. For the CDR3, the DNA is TGTGCCAGCAGCTTTCCTTTCCTAGCGGGGGGAAACAATGAGCAGTTCTTC.